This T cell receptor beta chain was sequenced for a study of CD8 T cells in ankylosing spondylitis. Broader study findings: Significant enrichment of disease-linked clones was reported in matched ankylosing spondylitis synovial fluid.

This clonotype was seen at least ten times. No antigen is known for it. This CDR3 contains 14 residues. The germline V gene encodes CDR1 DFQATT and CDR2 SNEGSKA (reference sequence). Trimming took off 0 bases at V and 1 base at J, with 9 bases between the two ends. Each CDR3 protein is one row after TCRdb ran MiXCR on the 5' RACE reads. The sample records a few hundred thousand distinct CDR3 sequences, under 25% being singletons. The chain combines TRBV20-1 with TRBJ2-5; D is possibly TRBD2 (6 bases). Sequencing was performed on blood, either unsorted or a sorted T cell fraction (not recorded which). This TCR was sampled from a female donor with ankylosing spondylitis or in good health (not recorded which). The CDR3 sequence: CSAREAGPQETQYF. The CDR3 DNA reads TGCAGTGCTAGAGAGGCGGGGCCCCAAGAGACCCAGTACTTC.